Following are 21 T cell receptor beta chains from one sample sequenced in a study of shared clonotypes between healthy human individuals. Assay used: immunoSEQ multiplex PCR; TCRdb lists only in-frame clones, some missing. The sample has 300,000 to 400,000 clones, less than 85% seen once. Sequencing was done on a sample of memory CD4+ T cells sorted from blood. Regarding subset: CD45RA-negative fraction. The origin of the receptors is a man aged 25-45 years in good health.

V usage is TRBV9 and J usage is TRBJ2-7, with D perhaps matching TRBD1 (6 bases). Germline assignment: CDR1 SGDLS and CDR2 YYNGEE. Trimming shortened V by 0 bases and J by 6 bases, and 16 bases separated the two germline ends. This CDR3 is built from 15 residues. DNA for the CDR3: TGTGCCAGCAGCGTAGGTGCCGCGGCAGGGGCCGAGCAGTACTTC. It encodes CASSVGAAAGAEQYF.

The CDR3 nucleotides read TGTGCCAGTAGTATAGAAGGGCCGAGCGGGAGGCCCAGAAATGAGCAGTTCTTC. This codes for CASSIEGPSGRPRNEQFF. The chain couples TRBV19 to TRBJ2-1; 9 nucleotides match TRBD2. The V segment lost 0 bases and the J segment 7 bases; nucleotides outside the gene matches: 13. Per the germline V gene, CDR1 is LNHDA and CDR2 is SQIVND (reference sequence). This CDR3 is 18 amino acids long.

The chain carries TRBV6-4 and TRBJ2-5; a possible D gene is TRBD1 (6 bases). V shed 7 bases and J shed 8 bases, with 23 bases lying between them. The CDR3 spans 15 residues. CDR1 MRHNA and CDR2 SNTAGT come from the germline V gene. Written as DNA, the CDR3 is TGTGCCAGCAACAGGTTCGAGGACAGTTTGAAAACCCAGTACTTC. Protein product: CASNRFEDSLKTQYF.

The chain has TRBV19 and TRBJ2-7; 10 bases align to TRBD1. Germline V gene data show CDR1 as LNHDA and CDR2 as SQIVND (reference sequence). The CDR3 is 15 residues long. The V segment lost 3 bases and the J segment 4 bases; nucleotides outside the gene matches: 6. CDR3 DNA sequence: TGTGCCAGTAGTATTACCGGGACAGGGGAATACGAGCAGTACTTC. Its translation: CASSITGTGEYEQYF. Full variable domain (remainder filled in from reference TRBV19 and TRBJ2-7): DGGITQSPKYLFRKEGQNVTLSCEQNLNHDAMYWYRQDPGQGLRLIYYSQIVNDFQKGDIAEGYSVSREKKESFPLTVTSAQKNPTAFYLCASSITGTGEYEQYFGPGTRLTVT.

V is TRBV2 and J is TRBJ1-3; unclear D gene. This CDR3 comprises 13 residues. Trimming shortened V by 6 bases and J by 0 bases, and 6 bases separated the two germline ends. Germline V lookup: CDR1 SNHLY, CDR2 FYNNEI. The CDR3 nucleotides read TGTGCCAGCAGGTCCCTCTCTGGAAACACCATATATTTT. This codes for CASRSLSGNTIYF.

As DNA, the CDR3 is TGTGCCAGCAGCCCCCTTGGGGCAGGGAAAGAGACCCAGTACTTC. Translating it yields CASSPLGAGKETQYF. The V call is TRBV5-5, the J call TRBJ2-5; a weak D match, TRBD1 (5 bases). Germline V CDR1 and CDR2: SGHKS, YYEKEE (reference sequence). Trimming took off 4 bases at V and 3 bases at J, with 16 bases between the two ends. CDR3 size: 15 residues.

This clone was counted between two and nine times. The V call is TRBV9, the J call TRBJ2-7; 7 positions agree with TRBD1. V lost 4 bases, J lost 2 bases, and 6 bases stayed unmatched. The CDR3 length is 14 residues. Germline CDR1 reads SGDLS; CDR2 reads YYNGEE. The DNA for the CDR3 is TGTGCCAGCAGCACGACAGGGTCCCCCTACGAGCAGTACTTC. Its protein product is CASSTTGSPYEQYF.

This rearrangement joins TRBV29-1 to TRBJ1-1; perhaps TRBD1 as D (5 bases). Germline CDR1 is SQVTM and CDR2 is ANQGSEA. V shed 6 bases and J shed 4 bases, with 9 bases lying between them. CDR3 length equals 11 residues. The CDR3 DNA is TGCAGCGTGGGGACGGTCACTGAAGCTTTCTTT. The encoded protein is CSVGTVTEAFF. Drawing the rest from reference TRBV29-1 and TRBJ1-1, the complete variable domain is SAVISQKPSRDICQRGTSLTIQCQVDSQVTMMFWYRQQPGQSLTLIATANQGSEATYESGFVIDKFPISRPNLTFSTLTVSNMSPEDSSIYLCSVGTVTEAFFGQGTRLTVV.

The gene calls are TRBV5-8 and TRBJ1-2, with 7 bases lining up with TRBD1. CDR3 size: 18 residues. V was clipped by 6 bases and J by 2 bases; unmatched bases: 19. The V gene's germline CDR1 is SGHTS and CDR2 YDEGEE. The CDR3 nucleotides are TGTGCCAGCAACTTCCTCGTGGACAGGACGGGGCCGAACTATGGCTACACCTTC. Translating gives CASNFLVDRTGPNYGYTF.

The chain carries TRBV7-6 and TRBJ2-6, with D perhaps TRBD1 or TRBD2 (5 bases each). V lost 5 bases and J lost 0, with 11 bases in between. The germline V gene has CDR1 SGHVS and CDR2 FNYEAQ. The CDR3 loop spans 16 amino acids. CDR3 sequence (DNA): TGTGCCAGCAGCAGGGACGGCAGCTCTGGGGCCAACGTCCTGACTTTC. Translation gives CASSRDGSSGANVLTF.

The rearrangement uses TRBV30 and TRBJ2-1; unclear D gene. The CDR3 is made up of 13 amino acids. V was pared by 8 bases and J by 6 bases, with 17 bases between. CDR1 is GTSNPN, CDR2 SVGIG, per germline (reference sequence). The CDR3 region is CATYRSGVNEQFF. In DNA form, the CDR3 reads TGTGCCACTTATAGGTCAGGTGTCAATGAGCAGTTCTTC.

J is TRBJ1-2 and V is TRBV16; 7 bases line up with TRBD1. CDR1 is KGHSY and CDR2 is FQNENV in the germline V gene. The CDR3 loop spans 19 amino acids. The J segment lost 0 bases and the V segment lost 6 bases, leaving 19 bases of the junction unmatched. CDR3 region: CASSPYPPGQQDSNYGYTF. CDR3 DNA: TGTGCCAGCAGTCCTTATCCTCCGGGACAGCAAGATTCTAACTATGGCTACACCTTC. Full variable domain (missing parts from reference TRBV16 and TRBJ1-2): GEEVAQTPKHLVRGEGQKAKLYCAPIKGHSYVFWYQQVLKNEFKFLISFQNENVFDETGMPKERFSAKCLPNSPCSLEIQATKLEDSAVYFCASSPYPPGQQDSNYGYTFGSGTRLTVV.

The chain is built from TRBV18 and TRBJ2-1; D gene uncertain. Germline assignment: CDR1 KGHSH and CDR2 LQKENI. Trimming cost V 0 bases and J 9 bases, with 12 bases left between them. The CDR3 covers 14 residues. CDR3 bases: TGTGCCAGCTCACCACCCGGTGGAAGGACTGAGCAGTTCTTC. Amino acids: CASSPPGGRTEQFF.

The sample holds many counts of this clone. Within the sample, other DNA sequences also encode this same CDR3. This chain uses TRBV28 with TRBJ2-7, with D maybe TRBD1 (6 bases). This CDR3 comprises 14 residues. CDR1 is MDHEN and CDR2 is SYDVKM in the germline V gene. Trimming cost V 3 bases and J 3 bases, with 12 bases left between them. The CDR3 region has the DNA TGTGCCAGCAGTTTCCCAGGGGAGTACTACGAGCAGTACTTC. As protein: CASSFPGEYYEQYF.

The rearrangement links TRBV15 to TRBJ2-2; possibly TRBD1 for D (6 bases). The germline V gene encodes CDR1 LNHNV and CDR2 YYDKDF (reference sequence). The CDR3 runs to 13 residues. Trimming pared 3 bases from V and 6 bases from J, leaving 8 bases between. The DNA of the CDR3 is TGTGCCACCAGCAGGGGACAAGCCGGGGAGCTGTTTTTT. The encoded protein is CATSRGQAGELFF.

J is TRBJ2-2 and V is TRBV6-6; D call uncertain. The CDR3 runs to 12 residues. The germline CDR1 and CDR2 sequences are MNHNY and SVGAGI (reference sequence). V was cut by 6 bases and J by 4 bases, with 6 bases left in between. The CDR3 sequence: CASRLSTGELFF. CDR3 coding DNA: TGTGCCAGCAGACTAAGCACCGGGGAGCTGTTTTTT.

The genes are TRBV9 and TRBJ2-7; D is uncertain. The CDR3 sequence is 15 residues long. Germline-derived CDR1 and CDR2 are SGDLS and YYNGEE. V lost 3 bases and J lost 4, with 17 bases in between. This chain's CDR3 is CASSASSGFKYEQYF. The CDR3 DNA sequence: TGTGCCAGCAGCGCCTCGTCCGGTTTCAAGTACGAGCAGTACTTC. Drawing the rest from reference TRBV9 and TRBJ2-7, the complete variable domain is DSGVTQTPKHLITATGQRVTLRCSPRSGDLSVYWYQQSLDQGLQFLIQYYNGEERAKGNILERFSAQQFPDLHSELNLSSLELGDSALYFCASSASSGFKYEQYFGPGTRLTVT.

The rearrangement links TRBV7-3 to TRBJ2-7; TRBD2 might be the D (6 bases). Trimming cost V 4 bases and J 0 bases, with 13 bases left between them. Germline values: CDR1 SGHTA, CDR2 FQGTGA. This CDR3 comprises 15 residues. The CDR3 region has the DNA TGTGCCAGCAGCTCCGGAGCGGGTTCCTCCTACGAGCAGTACTTC. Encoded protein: CASSSGAGSSYEQYF.

CDR3 amino acids: CASSPPSGRAYEQYF. The CDR3 DNA reads TGTGCCAGCTCACCCCCTAGCGGGAGGGCCTACGAGCAGTACTTC. The rearrangement uses TRBV18 and TRBJ2-7, with 12 bases matching TRBD2. The germline CDR1 and CDR2 sequences are KGHSH and LQKENI. V was pared by 3 bases and J by 2 bases, with 2 bases of the junction left unmatched. The CDR3 extends over 15 amino acids.

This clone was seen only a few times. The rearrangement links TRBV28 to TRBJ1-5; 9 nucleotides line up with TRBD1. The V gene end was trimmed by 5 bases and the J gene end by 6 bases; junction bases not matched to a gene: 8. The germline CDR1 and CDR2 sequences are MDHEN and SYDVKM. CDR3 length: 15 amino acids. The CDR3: CASSQGTGKSQPQHF. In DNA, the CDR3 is TGTGCCAGCAGTCAAGGGACAGGGAAAAGTCAGCCCCAGCATTTT. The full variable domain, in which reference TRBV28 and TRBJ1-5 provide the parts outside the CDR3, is DVKVTQSSRYLVKRTGEKVFLECVQDMDHENMFWYRQDPGLGLRLIYFSYDVKMKEKGDIPEGYSVSREKKERFSLILESASTNQTSMYLCASSQGTGKSQPQHFGDGTRLSIL.

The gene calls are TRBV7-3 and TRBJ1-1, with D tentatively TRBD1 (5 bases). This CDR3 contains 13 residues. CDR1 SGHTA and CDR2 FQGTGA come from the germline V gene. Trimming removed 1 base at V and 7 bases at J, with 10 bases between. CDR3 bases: TGTGCCAGCAGCTTAAGCAGGGACCATGAAGCTTTCTTT. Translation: CASSLSRDHEAFF.